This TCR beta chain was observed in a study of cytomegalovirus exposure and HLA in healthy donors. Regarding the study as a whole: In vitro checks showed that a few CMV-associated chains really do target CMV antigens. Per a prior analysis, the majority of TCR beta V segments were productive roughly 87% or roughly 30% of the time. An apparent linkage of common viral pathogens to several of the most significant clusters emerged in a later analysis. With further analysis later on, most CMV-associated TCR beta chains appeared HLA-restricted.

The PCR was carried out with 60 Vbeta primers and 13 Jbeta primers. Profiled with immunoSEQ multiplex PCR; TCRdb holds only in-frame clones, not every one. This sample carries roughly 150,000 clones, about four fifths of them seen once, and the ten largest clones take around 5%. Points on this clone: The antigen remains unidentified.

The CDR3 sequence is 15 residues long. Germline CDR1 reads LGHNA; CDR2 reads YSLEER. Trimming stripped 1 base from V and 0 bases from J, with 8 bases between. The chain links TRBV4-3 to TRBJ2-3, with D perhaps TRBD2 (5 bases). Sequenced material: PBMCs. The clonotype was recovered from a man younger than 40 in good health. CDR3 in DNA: TGCGCCAGCAGCCAAGGAGGGCTCAGCACAGATACGCAGTATTTT. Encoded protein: CASSQGGLSTDTQYF.